One sample yielded the 27 T cell receptor beta chains listed below, sequenced in a study of T cells in Graves' hyperthyroidism and ophthalmopathy (dated by TCRdb to about 2019). The library was generated by multiplex PCR. Sequenced using an Illumina HiSeq 2000. The TCR beta CDR3 regions were amplified from the RNA transcripts. The TCR CDR3 was subjected to a first round of RT-PCR using the HTBI primer set and the Qiagen OneStep RT-PCR kit. The public reads were quality trimmed at Q25 with fastp and then assembled into clones with MiXCR by TCRdb, keeping productive beta chains. A single entry per CDR3 protein holds the most common genes and DNA from its merged rows. The sample has about 420,000 distinct CDR3 sequences on record, roughly 15% of them singletons. More than 4.5% of the sample is in the top ten clones. The sequenced material came from blood. The receptors here all came from a woman aged 18-35 years with Graves' hyperthyroidism.

The chain joins TRBV6-1 to TRBJ1-1, with D possibly being TRBD1 (5 bases). The length of the CDR3 is 16 residues. Germline V lookup: CDR1 MNHNS, CDR2 SASEGT. Trimming took 4 bases from V and 3 from J, leaving 18 bases between them. CDR3 sequence: CASSVFYGGGDTEAFF. In DNA form, the CDR3 reads TGTGCCAGCAGTGTCTTCTACGGTGGGGGGGACACTGAAGCTTTCTTT.

This clonotype appeared a single time. A much larger clone lies one base from this, so it may be a read error. This chain connects TRBV28 to TRBJ1-2; 9 nucleotides match TRBD1. The CDR3 sequence is 15 residues long. The germline gives CDR1 MDHEN, CDR2 SYDVKM. V lost 6 bases, J lost 2 bases, and 7 bases stayed unmatched. In nucleotides, the CDR3 is TGTGCCAGCAGCCGTGGAGGACAGGGGAACTATGGCTACACCTTC. Translating it yields CASSRGGQGNYGYTF.

This clonotype has a handful of counts. The chain is built from TRBV5-1 and TRBJ1-4, with D tentatively TRBD1 (6 bases). This CDR3 comprises 16 residues. Per germline, CDR1 SGHRS and CDR2 YFSETQ. V was trimmed by 1 base and J by 8 bases, leaving 18 bases between them. This CDR3 reads CASSLSGSWDIEKLFF. CDR3 in DNA: TGCGCCAGCAGCTTGTCAGGGTCCTGGGACATCGAAAAACTGTTTTTT.

This chain uses TRBV7-2 with TRBJ1-2, with D perhaps matching TRBD1 (6 bases). The germline V and J ends were trimmed by 2 bases and 6 bases, with 16 bases remaining between them. Germline values: CDR1 SGHTA, CDR2 FQGNSA. The CDR3 has 15 amino acids. In nucleotides, the CDR3 is TGTGCCAGCAGCTTAAACGGCAGGGGTTTGGATGGCTACACCTTC. Protein sequence: CASSLNGRGLDGYTF.

This chain uses TRBV19 with TRBJ2-3; 9 bases map to TRBD1. V shed 5 bases, J shed 5 bases, and the junction held 8 bases outside the gene matches. CDR3 length equals 15 residues. In germline, CDR1 is LNHDA, CDR2 SQIVND (reference sequence). CDR3 bases: TGTGCCAGTAGTGCACGACAGGGGGAATTAGATACGCAGTATTTT. Translating gives CASSARQGELDTQYF.

In its sample, this clonotype was seen a few times. The chain employs TRBV10-3 and TRBJ2-1, with 12 nucleotides matching TRBD2. The CDR3 contains 16 residues. Germline loops: CDR1 ENHRY, CDR2 SYGVKD. Trimming removed 4 bases from V and 9 bases from J; junction bases left unmatched: 10. The DNA for the CDR3 is TGTGCCATCAGTGTCGCTAGCGGGAGGGAGGGCGGTGAGCAGTTCTTC. It codes for CAISVASGREGGEQFF.

This clonotype has just a few counts. It may be a read error: a sequence one base away is much more abundant. This rearrangement joins TRBV28 to TRBJ2-1; 11 positions match TRBD2. V gave up 5 bases and J gave up 2 bases; unmatched junction bases: 5. Looked up from germline, CDR1 is MDHEN and CDR2 is SYDVKM. The CDR3 runs 16 residues. The CDR3 region is CASSPGLAAPYNEQFF. The CDR3 DNA sequence: TGTGCCAGCAGTCCGGGACTAGCGGCCCCCTACAATGAGCAGTTCTTC.

This clonotype has a handful of counts. CDR3 sequence reads: CASSIVGRGMVNYGYTF. The CDR3 DNA follows: TGTGCCAGTAGTATCGTTGGGAGAGGGATGGTGAACTATGGCTACACCTTC. This chain connects TRBV19 to TRBJ1-2; the D is unclear. V shed 3 bases and J shed 2 bases, with 19 bases lying between them. The CDR3 length is 17 residues. The germline V gene encodes CDR1 LNHDA and CDR2 SQIVND (reference sequence).

This clonotype has more than one count but fewer than ten. The rearrangement links TRBV5-1 to TRBJ1-3; D remains ambiguous. Trimming pared 4 bases from V and 0 bases from J, leaving 14 bases between. In germline, CDR1 is SGHRS, CDR2 YFSETQ. CDR3 length: 16 residues. The CDR3 coding sequence is TGCGCCAGCAGCCCGAACGGGGTGAGCTCTGGAAACACCATATATTTT. Translating it yields CASSPNGVSSGNTIYF. The full variable domain, completed using reference TRBV5-1 and TRBJ1-3, is KAGVTQTPRYLIKTRGQQVTLSCSPISGHRSVSWYQQTPGQGLQFLFEYFSETQRNKGNFPGRFSGRQFSNSRSEMNVSTLELGDSALYLCASSPNGVSSGNTIYFGEGSWLTVV.

This clonotype was seen many times. The chain carries TRBV2 and TRBJ1-5, with no clear D. Deletions cut 5 bases from V and 4 bases from J, with 12 bases between. CDR1 is SNHLY and CDR2 is FYNNEI in the germline V gene. The CDR3 is 14 residues long. This CDR3 is CASSNSGGNQPQHF. DNA of the CDR3: TGTGCCAGCAGTAACAGCGGCGGGAATCAGCCCCAGCATTTT.

This clonotype was detected ten times or more. This sequence joins TRBV5-1 and TRBJ1-5; D might be TRBD1 (6 bases). CDR1 and CDR2 (germline): SGHRS, YFSETQ. The V end was cut by 2 bases, the J end by 1 base, with 10 bases between. The CDR3 runs 15 residues. CDR3 amino acids: CASSLTGSSNQPQHF. The CDR3 nucleotides read TGCGCCAGCAGCTTAACAGGGTCCAGCAATCAGCCCCAGCATTTT.

This clonotype has more than one count but fewer than ten. The genes are TRBV20-1 and TRBJ1-2; maybe TRBD1 (5 bases). Trimming took off 2 bases at V and 8 bases at J, with 18 bases between the two ends. This CDR3 contains 14 residues. In germline, CDR1 is DFQATT, CDR2 SNEGSKA (reference sequence). CDR3 coding DNA: TGCAGTGCTAGAACCCTCCCCAGGGACGGCGGCTACACCTTC. It codes for CSARTLPRDGGYTF.

This clonotype was seen many times. The rearrangement links TRBV5-1 to TRBJ1-3, with D uncertain. Germline values: CDR1 SGHRS, CDR2 YFSETQ. With 5 bases removed from V and 0 bases from J, the gap between germline ends came to 6 bases. This CDR3 has 13 residues. The DNA for the CDR3 is TGCGCCAGCAGGCCAAGCTCTGGAAACACCATATATTTT. Encoded protein: CASRPSSGNTIYF.

This clonotype occurred a few times. The rearrangement uses TRBV19 and TRBJ2-1; 9 bases map to TRBD2. The CDR3 is 16 amino acids. Trimming cost V 4 bases and J 2 bases; bases outside gene matches: 6. Germline lookup yields CDR1 LNHDA and CDR2 SQIVND (reference sequence). The CDR3 region is CASSTTRLAAYNEQFF. CDR3 DNA sequence: TGTGCCAGTAGTACTACCAGACTAGCGGCCTACAATGAGCAGTTCTTC.

This chain links TRBV2 with TRBJ1-1; 7 bases agree with TRBD1. The germline CDR1 and CDR2 sequences are SNHLY and FYNNEI. V gave up 7 bases and J gave up 7 bases; unmatched junction bases: 12. CDR3 size: 14 residues. The CDR3 sequence: CASTLRKGAVEAFF. CDR3 coding DNA: TGTGCCAGCACCCTCCGGAAGGGGGCGGTTGAAGCTTTCTTT.

At least ten counts were recorded for this clonotype. V usage is TRBV7-8 and J usage is TRBJ1-5, with TRBD1 matching over 8 bases. CDR3 length: 16 amino acids. The V gene's germline CDR1 is SGHVS and CDR2 FQNEAQ. V lost 5 bases, J lost 7 bases, and 13 bases stayed unmatched. The CDR3 coding sequence is TGTGCCAGCAGCCCATACGATACAGGGGGAGGGCAGCCCCAGCATTTT. It is translated as CASSPYDTGGGQPQHF.

The chain couples TRBV7-9 to TRBJ2-6; 7 bases are a match to TRBD1. The trim removed 3 bases at V and 0 bases at J, leaving 5 bases unmatched. Germline loops: CDR1 SEHNR, CDR2 FQNEAQ (reference sequence). The CDR3 totals 17 residues. This CDR3 is CASSFTGATSGANVLTF. DNA of the CDR3: TGTGCCAGCAGCTTTACAGGGGCTACCTCTGGGGCCAACGTCCTGACTTTC.

The chain recombines TRBV20-1 with TRBJ2-2, with TRBD2 identical over 7 bases. The J segment lost 1 base and the V segment lost 2 bases, leaving 7 bases of the junction unmatched. This CDR3 contains 16 residues. Germline lookup yields CDR1 DFQATT and CDR2 SNEGSKA (reference sequence). CDR3 sequence reads: CSARRGGTENTGELFF. The CDR3 DNA is TGCAGTGCTAGAAGGGGAGGGACTGAGAACACCGGGGAGCTGTTTTTT.

This chain connects TRBV28 to TRBJ1-4; 7 bases fit TRBD1. The CDR3 covers 14 residues. Per germline, CDR1 MDHEN and CDR2 SYDVKM. V lost 7 bases, J lost 7 bases, and 9 bases stayed unmatched. CDR3 region: CASKTGTVGEKLFF. The CDR3, as DNA: TGTGCCAGCAAGACCGGGACAGTGGGTGAAAAACTGTTTTTT. Using reference TRBV28 and TRBJ1-4 for the parts outside the CDR3, the full variable domain is DVKVTQSSRYLVKRTGEKVFLECVQDMDHENMFWYRQDPGLGLRLIYFSYDVKMKEKGDIPEGYSVSREKKERFSLILESASTNQTSMYLCASKTGTVGEKLFFGSGTQLSVL.

This clonotype was detected only a few times. The rearrangement joins TRBV9 to TRBJ2-1; 7 bases map to TRBD1. The CDR3 is 15 amino acids. Trimming removed 4 bases from V and 5 bases from J; junction bases left unmatched: 9. Germline lookup yields CDR1 SGDLS and CDR2 YYNGEE. CDR3 DNA: TGTGCCAGCAGCTCGTCCGGGACAGAGAACAATGAGCAGTTCTTC. Protein: CASSSSGTENNEQFF.

This clonotype was observed a handful of times. A single base separates this from a much larger clone, so it may be a read error. The rearrangement links TRBV20-1 to TRBJ1-1; 8 bases match TRBD1. The CDR3 totals 14 residues. Germline V gene data show CDR1 as DFQATT and CDR2 as SNEGSKA (reference sequence). V dropped 1 base and J dropped 1; count of bases not matched to a gene: 2. The CDR3 loop is CSARGGQGNTEAFF. The CDR3 region has the DNA TGCAGTGCTAGAGGTGGACAGGGGAACACTGAAGCTTTCTTT.

This clonotype was seen a handful of times. The chain is built from TRBV9 and TRBJ2-7, with 8 bases lining up with TRBD2. Trimming cost V 7 bases and J 3 bases; bases outside gene matches: 6. The CDR3 sequence is 13 residues long. Per the germline V gene, CDR1 is SGDLS and CDR2 is YYNGEE. The CDR3 is CASARGLDYEQYF. DNA of the CDR3: TGTGCCAGCGCTAGGGGACTAGACTACGAGCAGTACTTC.

The chain has TRBV6-2 or TRBV6-3 and TRBJ1-6, with D unresolved. Germline-derived CDR1 and CDR2 are MNHEY and SVGEGT. V dropped 2 bases and J dropped 7 bases, with 6 bases sitting between them. CDR3 size: 13 residues. In DNA form, the CDR3 reads TGTGCCAGCAGTTACACGAGAAATTCACCCCTCCACTTT. Amino acids: CASSYTRNSPLHF.

V gene TRBV20-1 combines with J gene TRBJ2-7; a weak D match, TRBD2 (5 bases). V was shortened by 7 bases and J by 5 bases, with 18 bases between the two germline ends. Germline V CDR1 and CDR2: DFQATT, SNEGSKA (reference sequence). CDR3 length: 13 amino acids. As DNA, the CDR3 is TGCAGTGTCACAGCGTCTTCGGGGAACGAGCAGTACTTC. It is translated as CSVTASSGNEQYF.

J is TRBJ2-7 and V is TRBV6-5; D is unclear. V was pared by 0 bases and J by 6 bases, with 15 bases between. This CDR3 region has 15 residues. CDR1 and CDR2 from the germline V gene are MNHEY and SVGAGI. CDR3 in DNA: TGTGCCAGCAGTTACTCGGCACATAGCTACGGCGAGCAGTACTTC. The encoded protein is CASSYSAHSYGEQYF.

The chain combines TRBV9 with TRBJ2-1; 7 bases map to TRBD2. CDR3 length: 16 amino acids. Germline CDR1 and CDR2: SGDLS and YYNGEE. The ends lost 0 bases at V and 0 bases at J; junction bases unmatched: 3. The CDR3: CASSVVGRGSYNEQFF. CDR3 sequence (DNA): TGTGCCAGCAGCGTAGTAGGGAGGGGCTCCTACAATGAGCAGTTCTTC. The full variable domain, its missing parts supplied by reference TRBV9 and TRBJ2-1, is DSGVTQTPKHLITATGQRVTLRCSPRSGDLSVYWYQQSLDQGLQFLIQYYNGEERAKGNILERFSAQQFPDLHSELNLSSLELGDSALYFCASSVVGRGSYNEQFFGPGTRLTVL.

This clonotype showed up just a few times. The V call is TRBV7-3, the J call TRBJ1-6, with D unclear. The CDR3 is made up of 12 amino acids. The V and J ends lost 4 bases and 7 bases respectively, with 5 bases between them. Germline V gene lookup returns CDR1 SGHTA and CDR2 FQGTGA. CDR3 in amino acids: CASSSQNSPLHF. In DNA, the CDR3 is TGTGCCAGCAGCTCGCAGAATTCACCCCTCCACTTT.